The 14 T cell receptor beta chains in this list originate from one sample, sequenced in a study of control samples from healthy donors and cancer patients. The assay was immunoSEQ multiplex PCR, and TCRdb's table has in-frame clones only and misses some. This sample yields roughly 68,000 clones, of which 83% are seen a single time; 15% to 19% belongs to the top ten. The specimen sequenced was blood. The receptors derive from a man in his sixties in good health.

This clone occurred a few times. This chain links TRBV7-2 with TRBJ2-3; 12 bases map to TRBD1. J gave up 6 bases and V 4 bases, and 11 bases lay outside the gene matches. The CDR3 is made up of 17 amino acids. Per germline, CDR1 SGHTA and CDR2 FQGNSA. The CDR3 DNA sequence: TGTGCCAGCAGCTCTTTTCGGGACAGGGGGCTTGATGATACGCAGTATTTT. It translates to CASSSFRDRGLDDTQYF.

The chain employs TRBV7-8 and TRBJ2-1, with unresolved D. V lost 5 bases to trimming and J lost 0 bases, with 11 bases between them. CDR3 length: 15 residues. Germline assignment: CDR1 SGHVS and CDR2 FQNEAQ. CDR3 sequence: CASSAYESSYNEQFF. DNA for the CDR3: TGTGCCAGCAGCGCCTACGAGAGCTCCTACAATGAGCAGTTCTTC.

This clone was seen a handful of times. The chain's CDR3 is CAWSVTLAGGYEQYF. CDR3 sequence (DNA): TGTGCCTGGAGTGTAACACTAGCGGGAGGCTACGAGCAGTACTTC. J is TRBJ2-7 and V is TRBV30, with 12 bases aligning to TRBD2. Germline loops: CDR1 GTSNPN, CDR2 SVGIG (reference sequence). The V and J ends lost 0 bases and 3 bases, in that order; junction bases with no gene match: 3. This CDR3 region has 15 residues.

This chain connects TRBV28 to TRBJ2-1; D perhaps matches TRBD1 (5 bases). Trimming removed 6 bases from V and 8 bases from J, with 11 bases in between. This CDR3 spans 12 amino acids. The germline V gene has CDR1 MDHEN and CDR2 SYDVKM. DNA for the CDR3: TGTGCCAGCAGGCAGGGCAGGGATGAGCAGTTCTTC. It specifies CASRQGRDEQFF.

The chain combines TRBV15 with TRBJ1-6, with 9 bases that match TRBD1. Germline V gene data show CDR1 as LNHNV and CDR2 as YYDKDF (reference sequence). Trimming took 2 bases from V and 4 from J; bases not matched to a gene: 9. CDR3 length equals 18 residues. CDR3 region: CATSRSTRQGGYNSPLHF. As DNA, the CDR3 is TGTGCCACCAGCAGATCCACACGACAGGGGGGATATAATTCACCCCTCCACTTT.

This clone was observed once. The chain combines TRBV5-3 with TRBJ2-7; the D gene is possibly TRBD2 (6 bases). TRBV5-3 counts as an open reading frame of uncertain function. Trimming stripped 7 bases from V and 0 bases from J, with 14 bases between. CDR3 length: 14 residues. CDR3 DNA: TGTGCCAGACCGCTAGCGTTAAGCTCCTACGAGCAGTACTTC. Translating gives CARPLALSSYEQYF.

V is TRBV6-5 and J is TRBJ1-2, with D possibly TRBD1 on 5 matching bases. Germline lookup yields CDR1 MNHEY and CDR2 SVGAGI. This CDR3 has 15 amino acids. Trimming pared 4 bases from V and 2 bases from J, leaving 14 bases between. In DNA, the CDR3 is TGTGCCAGCAGTTCCACCGCGGGGCGAAACTATGGCTACACCTTC. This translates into CASSSTAGRNYGYTF.

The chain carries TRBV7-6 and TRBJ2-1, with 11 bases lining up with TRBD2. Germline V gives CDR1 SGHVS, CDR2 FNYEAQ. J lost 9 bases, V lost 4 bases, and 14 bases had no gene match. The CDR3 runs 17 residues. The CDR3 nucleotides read TGTGCCAGCAGCTCGAGTAGCGGGAGGGCCCGGCTCGTTGAGCAGTTCTTC. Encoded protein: CASSSSSGRARLVEQFF.

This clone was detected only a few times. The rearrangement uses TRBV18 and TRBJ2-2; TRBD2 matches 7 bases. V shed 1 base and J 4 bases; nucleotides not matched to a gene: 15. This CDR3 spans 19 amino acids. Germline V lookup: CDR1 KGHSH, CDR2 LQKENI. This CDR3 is CASSPRTLANVGATGELFF. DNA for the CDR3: TGTGCCAGCTCACCACGTACACTAGCGAACGTCGGGGCCACCGGGGAGCTGTTTTTT. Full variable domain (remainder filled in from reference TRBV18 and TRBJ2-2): NAGVMQNPRHLVRRRGQEARLRCSPMKGHSHVYWYRQLPEEGLKFMVYLQKENIIDESGMPKERFSAEFPKEGPSILRIQQVVRGDSAAYFCASSPRTLANVGATGELFFGEGSRLTVL.

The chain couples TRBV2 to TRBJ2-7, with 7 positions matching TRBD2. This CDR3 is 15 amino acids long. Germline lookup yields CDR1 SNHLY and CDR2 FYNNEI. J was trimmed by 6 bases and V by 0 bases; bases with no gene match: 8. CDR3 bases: TGTGCCAGCAGTGAAGCAGACGCGGGAGTGGTCGAGCAGTACTTC. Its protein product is CASSEADAGVVEQYF.

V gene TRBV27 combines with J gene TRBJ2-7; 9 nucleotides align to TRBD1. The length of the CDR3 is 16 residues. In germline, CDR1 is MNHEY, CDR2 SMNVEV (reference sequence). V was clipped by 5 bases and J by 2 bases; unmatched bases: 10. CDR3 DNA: TGTGCCAGCAGTCCCTTAACGGGACAGGGAACCTACGAGCAGTACTTC. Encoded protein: CASSPLTGQGTYEQYF.

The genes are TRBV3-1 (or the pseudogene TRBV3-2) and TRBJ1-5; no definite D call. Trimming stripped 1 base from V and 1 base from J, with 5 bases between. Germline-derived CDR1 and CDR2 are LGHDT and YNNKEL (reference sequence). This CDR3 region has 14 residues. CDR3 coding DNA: TGTGCCAGCAGCCAAGCACGCAGCAATCAGCCCCAGCATTTT. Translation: CASSQARSNQPQHF.

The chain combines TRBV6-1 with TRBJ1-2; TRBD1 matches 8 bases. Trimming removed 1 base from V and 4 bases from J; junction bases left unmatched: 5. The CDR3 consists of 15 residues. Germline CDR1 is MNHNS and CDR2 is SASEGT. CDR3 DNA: TGTGCCAGCAGTGAAGTGGGGACAGGCCTCTATGGCTACACCTTC. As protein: CASSEVGTGLYGYTF.

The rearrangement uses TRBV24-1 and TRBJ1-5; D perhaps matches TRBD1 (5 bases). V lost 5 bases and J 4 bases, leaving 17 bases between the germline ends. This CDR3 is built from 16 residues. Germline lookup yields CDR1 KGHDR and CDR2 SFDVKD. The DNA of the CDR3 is TGTGCCACCAGTGGTGCAACAAGGGGCCCAAATCAGCCCCAGCATTTT. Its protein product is CATSGATRGPNQPQHF.